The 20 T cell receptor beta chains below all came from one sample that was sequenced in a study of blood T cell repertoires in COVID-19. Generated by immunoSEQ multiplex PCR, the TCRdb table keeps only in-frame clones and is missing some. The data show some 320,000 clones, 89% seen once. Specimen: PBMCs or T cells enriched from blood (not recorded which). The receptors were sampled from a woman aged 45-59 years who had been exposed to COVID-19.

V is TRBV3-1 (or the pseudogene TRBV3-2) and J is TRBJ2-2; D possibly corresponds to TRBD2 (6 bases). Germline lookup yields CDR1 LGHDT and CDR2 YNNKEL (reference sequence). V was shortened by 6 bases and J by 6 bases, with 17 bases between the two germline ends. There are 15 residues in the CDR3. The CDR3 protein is CASRPSAPVSGELFF. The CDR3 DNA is TGTGCCAGCAGGCCTAGCGCCCCAGTGTCCGGGGAGCTGTTTTTT.

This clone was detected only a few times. The CDR3 sequence is CASSPLVEDLNTEAFF. The CDR3 DNA reads TGTGCCAGCTCACCACTCGTCGAGGATTTGAACACTGAAGCTTTCTTT. The chain employs TRBV18 and TRBJ1-1; D is uncertain. Per germline, CDR1 KGHSH and CDR2 LQKENI. The CDR3 consists of 16 residues. Trimming shortened V by 1 base and J by 0 bases, and 12 bases separated the two germline ends.

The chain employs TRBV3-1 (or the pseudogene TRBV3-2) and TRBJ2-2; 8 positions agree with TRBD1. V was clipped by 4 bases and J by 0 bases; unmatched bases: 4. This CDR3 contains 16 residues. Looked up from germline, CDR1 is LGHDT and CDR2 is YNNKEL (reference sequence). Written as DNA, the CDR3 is TGTGCCAGCAGCCTACGGACAGGGCCGAACACCGGGGAGCTGTTTTTT. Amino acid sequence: CASSLRTGPNTGELFF.

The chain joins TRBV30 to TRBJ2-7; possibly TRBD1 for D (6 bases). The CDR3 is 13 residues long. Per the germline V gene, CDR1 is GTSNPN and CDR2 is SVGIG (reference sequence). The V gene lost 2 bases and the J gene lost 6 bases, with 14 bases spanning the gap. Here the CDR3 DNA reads TGTGCCTGGAGTCCCACCTCCAGGGGCGAGCAGTACTTC. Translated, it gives CAWSPTSRGEQYF. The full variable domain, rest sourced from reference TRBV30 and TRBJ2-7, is SQTIHQWPATLVQPVGSPLSLECTVEGTSNPNLYWYRQAAGRGLQLLFYSVGIGQISSEVPQNLSASRPQDRQFILSSKKLLLSDSGFYLCAWSPTSRGEQYFGPGTRLTVT.

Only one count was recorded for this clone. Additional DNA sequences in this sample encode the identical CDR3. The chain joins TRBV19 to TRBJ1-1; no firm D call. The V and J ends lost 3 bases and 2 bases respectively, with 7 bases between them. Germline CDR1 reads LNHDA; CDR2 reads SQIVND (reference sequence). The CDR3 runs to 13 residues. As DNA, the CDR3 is TGTGCCAGTAGTATTAGCGGTAACACTGAAGCTTTCTTT. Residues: CASSISGNTEAFF.

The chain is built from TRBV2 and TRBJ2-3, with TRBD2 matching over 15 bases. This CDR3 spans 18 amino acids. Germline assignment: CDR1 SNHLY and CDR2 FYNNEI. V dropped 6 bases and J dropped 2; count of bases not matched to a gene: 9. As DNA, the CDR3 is TGTGCCAGCAGAGCGGGACTAGCGGGGGGCCTATACACAGATACGCAGTATTTT. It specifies CASRAGLAGGLYTDTQYF.

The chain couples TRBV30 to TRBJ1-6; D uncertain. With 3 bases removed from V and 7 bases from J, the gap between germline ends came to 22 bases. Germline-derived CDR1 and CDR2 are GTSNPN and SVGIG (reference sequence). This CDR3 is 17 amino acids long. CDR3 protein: CAWRGRSKARENSPLHF. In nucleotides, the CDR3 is TGTGCCTGGAGAGGGCGCTCGAAGGCTCGGGAAAATTCACCCCTCCACTTT.

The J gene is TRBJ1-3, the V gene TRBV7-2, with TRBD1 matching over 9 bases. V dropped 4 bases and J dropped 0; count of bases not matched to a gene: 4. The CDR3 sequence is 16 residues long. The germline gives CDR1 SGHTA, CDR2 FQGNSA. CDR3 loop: CASSSGTGISGNTIYF. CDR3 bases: TGTGCCAGCAGCTCGGGGACAGGGATCTCTGGAAACACCATATATTTT. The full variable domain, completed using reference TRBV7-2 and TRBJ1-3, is GAGVSQSPSNKVTEKGKDVELRCDPISGHTALYWYRQSLGQGLEFLIYFQGNSAPDKSGLPSDRFSAERTGGSVSTLTIQRTQQEDSAVYLCASSSGTGISGNTIYFGEGSWLTVV.

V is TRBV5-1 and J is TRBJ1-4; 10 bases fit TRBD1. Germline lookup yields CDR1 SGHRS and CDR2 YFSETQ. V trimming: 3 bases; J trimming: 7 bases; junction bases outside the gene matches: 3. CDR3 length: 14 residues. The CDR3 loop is CASSSTGGFEKLFF. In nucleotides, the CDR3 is TGCGCCAGCAGCTCGACAGGGGGCTTTGAAAAACTGTTTTTT.

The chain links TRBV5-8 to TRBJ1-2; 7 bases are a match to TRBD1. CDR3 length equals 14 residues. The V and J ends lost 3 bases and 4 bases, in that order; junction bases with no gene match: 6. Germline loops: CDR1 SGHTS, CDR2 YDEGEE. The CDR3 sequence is CASSSGQRVYGYTF. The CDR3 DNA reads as TGTGCCAGCAGCTCGGGACAGCGAGTCTATGGCTACACCTTC.

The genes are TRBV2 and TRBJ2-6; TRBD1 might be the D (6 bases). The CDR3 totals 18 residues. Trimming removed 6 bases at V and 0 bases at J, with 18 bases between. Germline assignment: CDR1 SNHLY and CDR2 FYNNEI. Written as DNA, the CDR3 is TGTGCCAGCAGAAAAGGGGGTGCGAGCCTCTCTGGGGCCAACGTCCTGACTTTC. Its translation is CASRKGGASLSGANVLTF.

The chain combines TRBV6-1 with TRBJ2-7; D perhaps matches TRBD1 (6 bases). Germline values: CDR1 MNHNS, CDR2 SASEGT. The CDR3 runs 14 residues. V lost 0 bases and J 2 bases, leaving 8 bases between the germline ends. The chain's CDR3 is CASSEAGQTYEQYF. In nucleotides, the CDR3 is TGTGCCAGCAGTGAAGCGGGACAAACCTACGAGCAGTACTTC.

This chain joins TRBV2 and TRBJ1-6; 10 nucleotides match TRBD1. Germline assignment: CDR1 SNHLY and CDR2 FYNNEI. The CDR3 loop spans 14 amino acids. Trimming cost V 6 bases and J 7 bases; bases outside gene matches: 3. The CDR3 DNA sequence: TGTGCCAGCAGCCAGGACAGGGGGAATTCACCCCTCCACTTT. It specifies CASSQDRGNSPLHF.

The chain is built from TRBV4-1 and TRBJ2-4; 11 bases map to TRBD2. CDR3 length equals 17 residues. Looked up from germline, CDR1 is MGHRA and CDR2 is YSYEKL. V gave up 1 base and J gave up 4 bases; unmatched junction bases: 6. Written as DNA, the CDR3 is TGCGCCAGCAGCCAAGTAACTAGCGGGGGAGCAAAAAACATTCAGTACTTC. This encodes CASSQVTSGGAKNIQYF.

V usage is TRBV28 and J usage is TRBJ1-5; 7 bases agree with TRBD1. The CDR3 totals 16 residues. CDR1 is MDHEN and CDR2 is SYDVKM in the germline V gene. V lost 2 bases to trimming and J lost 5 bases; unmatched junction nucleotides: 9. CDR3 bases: TGTGCCAGCAGTTTACCCCGACAGGGTGCCTATCAGCCCCAGCATTTT. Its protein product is CASSLPRQGAYQPQHF.

The CDR3 spells CASSPSGQLYGYTF. CDR3 DNA: TGTGCCAGCAGTCCTTCTGGGCAGTTGTATGGCTACACCTTC. The rearrangement links TRBV4-2 to TRBJ1-2; D is unresolved. V shed 6 bases and J shed 5 bases, with 16 bases lying between them. This CDR3 contains 14 residues. CDR1 is LGHNA, CDR2 YNFKEQ, per germline.

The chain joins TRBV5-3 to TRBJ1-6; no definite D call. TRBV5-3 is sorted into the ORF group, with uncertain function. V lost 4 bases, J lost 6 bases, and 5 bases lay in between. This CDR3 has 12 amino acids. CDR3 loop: CARSPGNSPLHF. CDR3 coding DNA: TGTGCCAGAAGCCCAGGTAATTCACCCCTCCACTTT.

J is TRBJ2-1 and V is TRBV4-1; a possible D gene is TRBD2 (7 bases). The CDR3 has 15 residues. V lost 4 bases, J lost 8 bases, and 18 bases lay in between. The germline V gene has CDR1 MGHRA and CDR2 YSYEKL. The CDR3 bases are TGCGCCAGCAGCCCTGTTTGGGGGGGCCCCGATGAGCAGTTCTTC. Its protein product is CASSPVWGGPDEQFF.

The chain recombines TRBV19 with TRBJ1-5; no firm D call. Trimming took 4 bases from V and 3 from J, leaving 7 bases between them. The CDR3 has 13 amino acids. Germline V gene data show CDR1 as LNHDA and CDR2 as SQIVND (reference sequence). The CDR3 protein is CASSTTSNQPQHF. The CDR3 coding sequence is TGTGCCAGTAGTACTACCTCCAATCAGCCCCAGCATTTT.

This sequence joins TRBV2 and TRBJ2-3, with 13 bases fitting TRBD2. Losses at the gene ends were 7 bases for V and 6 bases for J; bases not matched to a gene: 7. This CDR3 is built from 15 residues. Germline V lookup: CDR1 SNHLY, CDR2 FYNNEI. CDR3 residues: CASKTSGGALDTQYF. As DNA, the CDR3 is TGTGCCAGCAAAACTAGCGGGGGGGCCTTGGATACGCAGTATTTT.